This T cell receptor (beta chain) is drawn from a study of T cells in Graves' hyperthyroidism and ophthalmopathy. Study results and caveats: For ophthalmopathy, model prediction preceded onset by a median 6.5 months.

This clonotype was counted at least ten times. Its antigen remains unidentified. Germline V gene sequence: CDR1 SNHLY, CDR2 FYNNEI. The CDR3 length is 13 residues. V shed 8 bases and J shed 3 bases, with 13 bases lying between them. Template material for amplifying TCR beta CDR3 regions consisted of RNA transcripts. The HTBI primer set drove a first-round RT-PCR of the TCR CDR3. TCRdb analysed the multiplex PCR reads with MiXCR anew, one entry per CDR3 protein. The sample lists approximately 630,000 distinct CDR3 sequences; about 16% were seen once. The sequenced sample was blood. The chain couples TRBV2 to TRBJ1-1; D gene unclear. This receptor was identified in a woman aged 25 to 39 with Graves' hyperthyroidism. The CDR3 nucleotides read TGTGCCAGCCGGATCAATTGGGACACTGAAGCTTTCTTT. This codes for CASRINWDTEAFF.